This is a list of T cell receptor beta chains from one sample in a study of OX40 agonist ivuxolimab in advanced cancers. Only in-frame clones appear in the TCRdb table, and some are missing; sequencing was by immunoSEQ multiplex PCR. The sample carries about 46,000 clones, approximately 88% recorded once. This sample comprised CD4+ or CD8+ T cells sorted from blood, obtained in a trial of the OX40 agonist ivuxolimab. The origin of the receptors is an adult with an advanced solid tumor such as melanoma, head and neck, liver or kidney cancer. CDR3s include the opening cysteine and the closing phenylalanine or tryptophan.

v_call | cdr3_aa
TRBV7-3 | CASSPGLAGRIQETQYF
TRBV5-4 | CASSFQAGGELFF
TRBV4-3 | CASSQDPSAMSGADEQFF
TRBV29-1 | CSVDGGGYEQYF
TRBV28 | CASCFRDSSEKLFF
TRBV11-3 | CASSFPQTGLTEAFF
TRBV2 | CASSEVGLAQYEQYF
TRBV4-2 | CASSQDVGLGEQYF
TRBV28 | CASRGSGGGAKTQYF
TRBV9 | CASSPQGVNNSPLHF
TRBV7-9 | CASSSHRDDGYTF
TRBV7-2 | CAGGGAYADTQYF
TRBV5-8 | CASSLPAEAYEQYF
TRBV4-1 | CASSPGTSGGKETQYF
TRBV28 | CASASVETEAFF
TRBV28 | CASSPGGWQETQYF
TRBV5-4 | CASSQDRTGYTF
TRBV10-3 | CAISPGLAGRDTQYF
TRBV7-8 | CASSRGQGASYEQYF
TRBV5-6 | CASSSDRISATNEKLFF
TRBV6-1 | CASSVLRQQPQHF
TRBV5-1 | CASSHQETQYF
TRBV7-2 | CASSTYLASHEQYF
TRBV5-1 | CASSFAPLETQYF